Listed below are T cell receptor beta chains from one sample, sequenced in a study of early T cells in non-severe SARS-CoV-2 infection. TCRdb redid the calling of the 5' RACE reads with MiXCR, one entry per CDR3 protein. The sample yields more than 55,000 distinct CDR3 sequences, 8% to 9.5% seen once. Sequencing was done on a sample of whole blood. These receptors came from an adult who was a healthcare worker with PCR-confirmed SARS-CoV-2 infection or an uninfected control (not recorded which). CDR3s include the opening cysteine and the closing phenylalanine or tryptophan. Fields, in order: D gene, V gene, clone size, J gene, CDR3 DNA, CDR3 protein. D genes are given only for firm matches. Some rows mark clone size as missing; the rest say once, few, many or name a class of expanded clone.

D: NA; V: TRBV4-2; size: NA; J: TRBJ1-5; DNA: TGTGCCAGCACCCTTCGTGGTGGGGGCAATCAGCCCCAGCATTTT; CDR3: CASTLRGGGNQPQHF
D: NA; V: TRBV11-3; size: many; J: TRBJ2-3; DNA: TGTGCCAGCAGTTGGACCCGCACAGATACGCAGTATTTT; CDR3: CASSWTRTDTQYF
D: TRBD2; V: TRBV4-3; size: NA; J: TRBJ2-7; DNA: TGCGCCAGCAGCCAAACTAGCGGGACGGGCCTCGAGCAGTACTTC; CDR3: CASSQTSGTGLEQYF
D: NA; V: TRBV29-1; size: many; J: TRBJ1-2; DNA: TGCAGCGTTGAAGATCAGGGGCTAAGGGCTAACTATGGCTACACCTTC; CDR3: CSVEDQGLRANYGYTF
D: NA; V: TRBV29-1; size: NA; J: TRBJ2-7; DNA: TGCAGCGTTTTCGGAGGGGCTTCCTACGAGCAGTACTTC; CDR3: CSVFGGASYEQYF
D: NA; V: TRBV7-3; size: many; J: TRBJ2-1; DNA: TGTGCCAGCAGCACGACTAGGGACAATGAGCAGTTCTTC; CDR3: CASSTTRDNEQFF
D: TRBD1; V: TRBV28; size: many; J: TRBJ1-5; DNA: TGTGCCAGCACTAAAACAGGGGTTAATCAGCCCCAGCATTTT; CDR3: CASTKTGVNQPQHF
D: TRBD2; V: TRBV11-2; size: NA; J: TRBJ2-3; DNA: TGTGCCAGCAGACTAAGCGGGAGGGGGGGCTCAGATACGCAGTATTTT; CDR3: CASRLSGRGGSDTQYF
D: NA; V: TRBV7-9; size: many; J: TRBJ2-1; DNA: TGTGCCAGTAGGGCTCGGCACCCAGAAAATGAGCAGTTCTTC; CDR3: CASRARHPENEQFF
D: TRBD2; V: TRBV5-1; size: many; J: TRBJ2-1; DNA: TGCGCCAGCAGCTCAGGCGGGGGGTCCCCCATTTCCTACAATGAGCAGTTCTTC; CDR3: CASSSGGGSPISYNEQFF
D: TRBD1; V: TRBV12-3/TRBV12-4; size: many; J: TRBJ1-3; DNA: TGTGCCAGCACCTTACCGGGACAGGAGTTTGGAAACACCATATATTTT; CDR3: CASTLPGQEFGNTIYF
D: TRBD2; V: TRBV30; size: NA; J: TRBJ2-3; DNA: TGTGCCTGGAGTCCACGGGGGTTGACTAGCGGCCCGCAGTATTTT; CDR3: CAWSPRGLTSGPQYF
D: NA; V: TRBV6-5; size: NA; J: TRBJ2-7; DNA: TGTGCCAGCAGTTACTATACCGAGAGAGCCTACGAGCAGTACTTC; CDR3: CASSYYTERAYEQYF
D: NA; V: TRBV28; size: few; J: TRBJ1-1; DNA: TGTGCCAGCAGCAGCGAACAGGGATCTCACACTGAAGCTTTCTTT; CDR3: CASSSEQGSHTEAFF
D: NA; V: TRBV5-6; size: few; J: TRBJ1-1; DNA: TGTGCCAGCAGCTTGGTGGCAGGAACTGAAGCTTTCTTT; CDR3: CASSLVAGTEAFF
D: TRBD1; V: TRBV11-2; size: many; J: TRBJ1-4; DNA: TGTGCCAGCAGTTCCCCCGGGACAGGGGGTGAAAAACTGTTTTTT; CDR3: CASSSPGTGGEKLFF
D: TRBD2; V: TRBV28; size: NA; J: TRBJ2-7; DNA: TGTGCCAGCAGATTTAGCGGGAGTTACCCCGAGCAGTACTTC; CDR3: CASRFSGSYPEQYF